This T cell receptor (beta chain) was retrieved from a study of blood T cell repertoires in COVID-19. Study overall: Specimens from acute and convalescent COVID-19 originated in the United States, Italy and Spain. T cells, B-cell-depleted T cells, or PBMCs supplied cDNA or gDNA.

Authors' processing steps: The assay estimated nucleated cells by amplifying reference gene primers. Sequencing used immunoSEQ multiplex PCR; TCRdb keeps in-frame clones, though not all of them. Clone size and the V and J calls come from that table; the DNA yielded D and trimming. This sample has 120,000 to 150,000 clones, with around nine tenths found just once. Trimming cost V 2 bases and J 8 bases, with 18 bases left between them. There are 15 residues in the CDR3. Germline-derived CDR1 and CDR2 are KGHSH and LQKENI. This sequence originates from a woman between 45 and 60 years old with active or convalescent COVID-19. The chain employs TRBV18 and TRBJ1-2, with a possible D match to TRBD1 (6 bases). What was sequenced was peripheral blood. The CDR3 region has the DNA TGTGCCAGCTCACCAGACCGACAGGTTATCGAAGGCTACACCTTC. Protein: CASSPDRQVIEGYTF.